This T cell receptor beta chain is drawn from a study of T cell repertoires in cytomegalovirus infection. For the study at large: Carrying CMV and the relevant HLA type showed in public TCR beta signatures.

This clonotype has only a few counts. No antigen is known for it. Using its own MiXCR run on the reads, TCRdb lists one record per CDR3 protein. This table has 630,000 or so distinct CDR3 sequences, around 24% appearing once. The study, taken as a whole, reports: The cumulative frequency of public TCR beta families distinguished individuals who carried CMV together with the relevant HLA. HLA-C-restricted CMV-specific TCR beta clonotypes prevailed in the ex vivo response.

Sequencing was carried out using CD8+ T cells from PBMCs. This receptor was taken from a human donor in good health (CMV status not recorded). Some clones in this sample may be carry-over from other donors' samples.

CDR3 sequence: CAKQRDSYNEQFF. The CDR3 nucleotides are TGTGCCAAACAGAGGGATTCCTACAATGAGCAGTTCTTC. The chain employs TRBV2 and TRBJ2-1; D perhaps matches TRBD2 (5 bases). Deletions cut 10 bases from V and 1 base from J, with 11 bases between. Per germline, CDR1 SNHLY and CDR2 FYNNEI. The length of the CDR3 is 13 residues.